The entry below describes one T cell receptor (beta chain). The antigen remains unidentified. Primers: 60 Vbeta forward and 13 Jbeta reverse. Per the authors' pipeline: Later analysis identified tens of millions of unique TCR beta chains, 8.5 million to 13 million shared. Sequenced by immunoSEQ multiplex PCR; TCRdb stores in-frame clones only, minus some. V and J calls and clone size are as listed in that table; D and trimming were resolved from the DNA. In the table there are about 59,000 clones, about four fifths of which are singletons. This specimen comes from a study of cytomegalovirus exposure and HLA in healthy donors. Points from the study as a whole: It was about 150 TCR beta chains that were listed as cytomegalovirus-associated. In a later analysis, most CMV-associated TCR beta chains appeared HLA-restricted. Being productive about 90% or about 30% of the time was typical of most TCR beta V segments in an earlier analysis.

The source material was PBMCs. The clonotype comes from a woman between 40 and 55 years old in good health and CMV-seronegative.

CDR3 loop: CAISESGGAPSEQYF. For the CDR3, the DNA is TGTGCCATCAGTGAGTCAGGGGGCGCCCCCAGCGAGCAGTACTTC. V gene TRBV10-3 combines with J gene TRBJ2-7, with TRBD1 matching 7 bases. CDR3 length equals 15 residues. J gave up 6 bases and V 0 bases, and 8 bases lay outside the gene matches. Germline lookup yields CDR1 ENHRY and CDR2 SYGVKD.